One TCR beta chain is described in this entry. PCR was performed using 60 Vbeta and 13 Jbeta primers. Some clones are missing from TCRdb's copy, which holds only in-frame ones; the method was immunoSEQ multiplex PCR. The table records around 94,000 clones, around 84% of them present only once. These data come from a study of cytomegalovirus exposure and HLA in healthy donors. CDR1 SEHNR and CDR2 FQNEAQ come from the germline V gene (reference sequence). The CDR3 runs to 15 residues. V dropped 5 bases and J dropped 2; count of bases not matched to a gene: 7. The clonotype comes from a human donor in good health. Sequencing was carried out using PBMCs. This chain joins TRBV7-9 and TRBJ2-7; 9 positions agree with TRBD1. In DNA, the CDR3 is TGTGCCAGCAGCCCGGGGGACAGGGCCCCCTACGAGCAGTACTTC. This sequence encodes CASSPGDRAPYEQYF.